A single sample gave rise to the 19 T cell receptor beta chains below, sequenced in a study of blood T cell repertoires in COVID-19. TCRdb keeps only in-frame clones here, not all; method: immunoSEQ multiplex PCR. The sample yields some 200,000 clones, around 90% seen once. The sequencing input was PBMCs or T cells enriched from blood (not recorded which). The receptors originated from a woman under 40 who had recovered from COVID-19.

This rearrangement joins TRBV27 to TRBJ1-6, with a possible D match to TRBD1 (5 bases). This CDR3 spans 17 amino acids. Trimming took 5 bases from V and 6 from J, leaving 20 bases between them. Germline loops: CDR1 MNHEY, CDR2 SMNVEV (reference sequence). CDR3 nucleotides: TGTGCCAGCAGTATCCCGGTCGCGGGGCTTCGTAATTCACCCCTCCACTTT. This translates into CASSIPVAGLRNSPLHF.

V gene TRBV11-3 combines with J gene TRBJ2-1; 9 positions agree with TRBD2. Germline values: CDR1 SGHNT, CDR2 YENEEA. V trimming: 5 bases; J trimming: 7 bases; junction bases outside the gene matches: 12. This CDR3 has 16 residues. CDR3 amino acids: CASSPAGAGGRNEQFF. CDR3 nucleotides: TGTGCCAGCAGCCCTGCGGGAGCGGGAGGAAGGAATGAGCAGTTCTTC.

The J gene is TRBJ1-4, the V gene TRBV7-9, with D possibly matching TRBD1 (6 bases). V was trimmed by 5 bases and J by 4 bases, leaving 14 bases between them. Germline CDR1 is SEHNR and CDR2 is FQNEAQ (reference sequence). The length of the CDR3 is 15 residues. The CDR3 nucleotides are TGTGCCAGCAGCCCACCGGGACATAGTAATGAAAAACTGTTTTTT. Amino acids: CASSPPGHSNEKLFF.

CDR3 coding DNA: TGTGCCACCAGTGACGATCGACAGGGCTCAGGGGAGCTGTTTTTT. This gives the protein CATSDDRQGSGELFF. The chain combines TRBV24-1 with TRBJ2-2, with TRBD1 identical over 7 bases. Losses at the gene ends were 4 bases for V and 8 bases for J; bases not matched to a gene: 9. This CDR3 spans 15 amino acids. Germline-derived CDR1 and CDR2 are KGHDR and SFDVKD.

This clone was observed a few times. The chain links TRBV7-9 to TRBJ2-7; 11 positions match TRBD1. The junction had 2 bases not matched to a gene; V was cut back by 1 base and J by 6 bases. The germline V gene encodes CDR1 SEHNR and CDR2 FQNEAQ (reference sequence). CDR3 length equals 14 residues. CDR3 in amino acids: CASSLEGTGGEQYF. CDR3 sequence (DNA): TGTGCCAGCAGCTTAGAGGGGACAGGGGGCGAGCAGTACTTC.

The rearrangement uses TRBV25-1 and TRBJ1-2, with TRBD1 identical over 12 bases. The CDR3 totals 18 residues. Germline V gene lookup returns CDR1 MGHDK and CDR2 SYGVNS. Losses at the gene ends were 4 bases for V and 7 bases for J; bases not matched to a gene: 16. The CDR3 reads CASSAYPGQGAFFLGYTF. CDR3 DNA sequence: TGTGCCAGCAGTGCCTATCCGGGACAGGGGGCGTTTTTCCTTGGCTACACCTTC.

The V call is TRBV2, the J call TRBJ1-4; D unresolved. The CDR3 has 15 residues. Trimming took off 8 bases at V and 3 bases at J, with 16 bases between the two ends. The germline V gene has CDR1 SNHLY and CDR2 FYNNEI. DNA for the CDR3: TGTGCCAGCCTATCTGAGCCCCGCCCTAATGAAAAACTGTTTTTT. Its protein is CASLSEPRPNEKLFF.

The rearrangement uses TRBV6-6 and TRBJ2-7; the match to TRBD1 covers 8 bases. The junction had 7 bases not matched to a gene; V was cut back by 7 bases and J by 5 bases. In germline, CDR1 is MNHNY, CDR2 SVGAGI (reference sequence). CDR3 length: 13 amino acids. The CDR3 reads CASKDRVGNEQYF. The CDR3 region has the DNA TGTGCCAGCAAGGACAGGGTGGGAAACGAGCAGTACTTC.

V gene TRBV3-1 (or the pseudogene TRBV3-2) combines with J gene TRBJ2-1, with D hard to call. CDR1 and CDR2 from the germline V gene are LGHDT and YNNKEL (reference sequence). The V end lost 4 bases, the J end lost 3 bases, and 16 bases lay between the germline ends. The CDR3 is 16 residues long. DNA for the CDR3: TGTGCCAGCAGCCCAAACAGCCTTAACGGCTACAATGAGCAGTTCTTC. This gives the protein CASSPNSLNGYNEQFF.

CDR3 loop: CASSTIRQTTGELFF. CDR3 bases: TGTGCCAGTAGTACTATACGACAGACTACCGGGGAGCTGTTTTTT. V and J are TRBV19 and TRBJ2-2; maybe TRBD1 (5 bases). V was trimmed by 4 bases and J by 5 bases, leaving 14 bases between them. The CDR3 is made up of 15 amino acids. Germline V gene data show CDR1 as LNHDA and CDR2 as SQIVND (reference sequence).

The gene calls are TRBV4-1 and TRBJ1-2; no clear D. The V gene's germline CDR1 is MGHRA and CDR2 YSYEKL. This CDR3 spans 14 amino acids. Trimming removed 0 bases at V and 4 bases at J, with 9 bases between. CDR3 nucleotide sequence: TGCGCCAGCAGCCAAGATGCCAGGATCTATGGCTACACCTTC. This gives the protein CASSQDARIYGYTF.

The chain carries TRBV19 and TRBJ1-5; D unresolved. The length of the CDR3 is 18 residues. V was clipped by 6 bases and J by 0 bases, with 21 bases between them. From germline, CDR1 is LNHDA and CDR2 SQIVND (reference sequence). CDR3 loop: CASRELVRSSYSNQPQHF. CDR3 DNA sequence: TGTGCCAGTAGAGAGCTTGTACGGAGCTCTTATAGCAATCAGCCCCAGCATTTT.

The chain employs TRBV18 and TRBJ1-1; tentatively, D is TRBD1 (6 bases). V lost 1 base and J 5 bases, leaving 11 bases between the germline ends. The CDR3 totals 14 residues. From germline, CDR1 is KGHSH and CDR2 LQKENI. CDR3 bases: TGTGCCAGCTCACCACTAGGGGGTGTTACTGAAGCTTTCTTT. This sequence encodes CASSPLGGVTEAFF. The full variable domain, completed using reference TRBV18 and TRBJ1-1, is NAGVMQNPRHLVRRRGQEARLRCSPMKGHSHVYWYRQLPEEGLKFMVYLQKENIIDESGMPKERFSAEFPKEGPSILRIQQVVRGDSAAYFCASSPLGGVTEAFFGQGTRLTVV.

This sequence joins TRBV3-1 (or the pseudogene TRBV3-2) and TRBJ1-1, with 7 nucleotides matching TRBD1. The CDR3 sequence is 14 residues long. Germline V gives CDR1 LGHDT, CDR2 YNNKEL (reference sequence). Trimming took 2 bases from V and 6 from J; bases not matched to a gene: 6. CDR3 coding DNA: TGTGCCAGCAGCCAAATAAGACAGGGCGCTGAAGCTTTCTTT. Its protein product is CASSQIRQGAEAFF.

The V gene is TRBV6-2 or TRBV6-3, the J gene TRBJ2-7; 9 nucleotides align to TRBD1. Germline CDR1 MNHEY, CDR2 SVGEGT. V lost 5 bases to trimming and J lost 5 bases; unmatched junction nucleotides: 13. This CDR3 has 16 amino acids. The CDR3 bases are TGTGCCAGCAGTAACCTAAATACAGGGGGCAGCGACGAGCAGTACTTC. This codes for CASSNLNTGGSDEQYF.

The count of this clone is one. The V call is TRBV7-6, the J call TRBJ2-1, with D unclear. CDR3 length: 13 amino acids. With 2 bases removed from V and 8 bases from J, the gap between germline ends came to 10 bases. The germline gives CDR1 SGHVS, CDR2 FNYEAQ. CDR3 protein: CASSLNSRYEQFF. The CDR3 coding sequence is TGTGCCAGCAGCTTAAATAGCAGATATGAGCAGTTCTTC.

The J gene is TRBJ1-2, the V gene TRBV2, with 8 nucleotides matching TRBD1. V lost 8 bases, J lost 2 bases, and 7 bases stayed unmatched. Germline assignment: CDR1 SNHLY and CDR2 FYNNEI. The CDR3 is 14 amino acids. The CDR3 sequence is CASDRQGANYGYTF. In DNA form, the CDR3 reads TGTGCCAGCGATAGGCAGGGGGCGAACTATGGCTACACCTTC.

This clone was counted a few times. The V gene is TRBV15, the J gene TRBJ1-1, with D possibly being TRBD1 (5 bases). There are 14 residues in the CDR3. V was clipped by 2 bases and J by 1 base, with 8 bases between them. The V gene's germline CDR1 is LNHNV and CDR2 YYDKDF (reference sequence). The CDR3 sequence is CATSRQDRNTEAFF. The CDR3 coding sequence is TGTGCCACCAGCAGACAAGACAGGAACACTGAAGCTTTCTTT.

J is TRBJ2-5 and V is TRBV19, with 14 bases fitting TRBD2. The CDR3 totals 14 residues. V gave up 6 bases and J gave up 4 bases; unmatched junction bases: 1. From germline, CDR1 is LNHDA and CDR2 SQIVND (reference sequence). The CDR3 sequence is CASRTSGRGETQYF. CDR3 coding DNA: TGTGCCAGTAGGACTAGCGGGAGGGGAGAGACCCAGTACTTC.